This paragraph covers one T cell receptor beta chain sequence. The data belong to a study of technical replicates of blood from four donors. CDR1 and CDR2 from the germline V gene are SGHTA and FQGNSA. The CDR3 consists of 15 residues. V lost 0 bases to trimming and J lost 7 bases, with 16 bases between them. Libraries were prepared by immunoSEQ multiplex PCR; TCRdb keeps only in-frame clonotypes and omits some of them. The repertoire includes more than 60,000 clones, 85% to 95% of them detected once, and approximately 0.37% sits in the top ten. The source is a human donor in good health. The V call is TRBV7-2, the J call TRBJ2-7, with D possibly being TRBD2 (6 bases). Sample: T cells isolated from PBMCs. The CDR3 DNA follows: TGTGCCAGCAGCTTAGCCCAGGGACTTACACGGGAGCAGTACTTC. Residues: CASSLAQGLTREQYF.